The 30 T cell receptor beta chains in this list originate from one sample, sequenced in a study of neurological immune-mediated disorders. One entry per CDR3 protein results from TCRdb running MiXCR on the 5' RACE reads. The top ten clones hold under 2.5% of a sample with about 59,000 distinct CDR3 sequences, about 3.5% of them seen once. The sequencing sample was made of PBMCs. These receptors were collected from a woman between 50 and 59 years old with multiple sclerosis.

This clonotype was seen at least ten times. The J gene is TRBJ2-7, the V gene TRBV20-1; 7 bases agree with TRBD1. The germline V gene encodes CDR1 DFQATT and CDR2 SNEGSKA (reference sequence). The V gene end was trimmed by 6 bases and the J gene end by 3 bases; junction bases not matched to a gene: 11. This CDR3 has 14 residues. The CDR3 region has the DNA TGCAGTGCCCTGAATTCGGGACAGAACTACGAGCAGTACTTC. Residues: CSALNSGQNYEQYF.

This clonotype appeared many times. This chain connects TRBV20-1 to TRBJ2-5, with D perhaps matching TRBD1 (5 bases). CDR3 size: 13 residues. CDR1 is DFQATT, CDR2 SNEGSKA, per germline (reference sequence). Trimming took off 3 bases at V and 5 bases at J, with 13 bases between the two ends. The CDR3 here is CSASSAGPETQYF. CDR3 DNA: TGCAGTGCTAGTTCGGCAGGGCCGGAGACCCAGTACTTC.

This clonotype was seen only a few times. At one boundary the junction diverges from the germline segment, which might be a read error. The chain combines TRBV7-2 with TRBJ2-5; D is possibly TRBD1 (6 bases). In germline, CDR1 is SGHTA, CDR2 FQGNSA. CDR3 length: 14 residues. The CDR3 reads CANSQTGTKETQYF. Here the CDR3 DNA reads TGTGCCAACAGCCAAACGGGGACAAAAGAGACCCAGTACTTC.

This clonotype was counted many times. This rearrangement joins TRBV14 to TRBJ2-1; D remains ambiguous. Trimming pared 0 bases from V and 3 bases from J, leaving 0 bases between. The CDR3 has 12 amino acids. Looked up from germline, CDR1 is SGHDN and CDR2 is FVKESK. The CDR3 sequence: CASSQDYNEQFF. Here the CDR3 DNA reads TGTGCCAGCAGCCAAGACTACAATGAGCAGTTCTTC.

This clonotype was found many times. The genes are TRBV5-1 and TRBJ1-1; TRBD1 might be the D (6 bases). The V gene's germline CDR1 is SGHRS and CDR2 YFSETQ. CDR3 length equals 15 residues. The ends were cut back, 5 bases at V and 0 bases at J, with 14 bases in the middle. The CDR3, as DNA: TGCGCCAGCAGGCCCGGGACACCGATGAACACTGAAGCTTTCTTT. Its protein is CASRPGTPMNTEAFF.

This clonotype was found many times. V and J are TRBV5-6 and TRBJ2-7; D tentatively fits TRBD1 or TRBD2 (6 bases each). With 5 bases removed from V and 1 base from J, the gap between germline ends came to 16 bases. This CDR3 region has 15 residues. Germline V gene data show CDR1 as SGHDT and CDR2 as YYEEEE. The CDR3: CASSSKGGTSYEQYF. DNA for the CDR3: TGTGCCAGCAGTTCCAAAGGGGGGACATCCTACGAGCAGTACTTC.

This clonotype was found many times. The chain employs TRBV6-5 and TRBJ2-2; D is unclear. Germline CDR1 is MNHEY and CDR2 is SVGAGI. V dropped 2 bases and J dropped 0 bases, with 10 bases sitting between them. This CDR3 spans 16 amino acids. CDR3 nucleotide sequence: TGTGCCAGCAGTTACGGTCGGCAACCGAACACCGGGGAGCTGTTTTTT. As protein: CASSYGRQPNTGELFF.

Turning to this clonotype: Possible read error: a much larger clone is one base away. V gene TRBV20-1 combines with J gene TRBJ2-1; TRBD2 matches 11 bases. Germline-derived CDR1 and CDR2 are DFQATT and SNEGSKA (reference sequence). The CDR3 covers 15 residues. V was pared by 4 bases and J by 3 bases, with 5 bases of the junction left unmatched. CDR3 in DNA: TGCAGTGCTATCAGACTAGCGGGAAGCTACAATGAGCAGTTCTTC. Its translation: CSAIRLAGSYNEQFF.

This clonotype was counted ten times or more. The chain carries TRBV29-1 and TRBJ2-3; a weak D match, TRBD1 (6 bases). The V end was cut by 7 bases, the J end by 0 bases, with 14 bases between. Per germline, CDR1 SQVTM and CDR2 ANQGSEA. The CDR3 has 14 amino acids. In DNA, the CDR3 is TGCAGCGGGACGACAGGAGAGAGCACAGATACGCAGTATTTT. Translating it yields CSGTTGESTDTQYF.

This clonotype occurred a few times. The CDR3 loop reads CSAASVAGGLYEQYF. In DNA, the CDR3 is TGCAGTGCCGCCTCCGTAGCGGGAGGCCTCTACGAGCAGTACTTC. The chain links TRBV20-1 to TRBJ2-7, with 10 nucleotides matching TRBD2. Germline CDR1 DFQATT, CDR2 SNEGSKA (reference sequence). The CDR3 is 15 amino acids. V lost 6 bases to trimming and J lost 3 bases; unmatched junction nucleotides: 11.

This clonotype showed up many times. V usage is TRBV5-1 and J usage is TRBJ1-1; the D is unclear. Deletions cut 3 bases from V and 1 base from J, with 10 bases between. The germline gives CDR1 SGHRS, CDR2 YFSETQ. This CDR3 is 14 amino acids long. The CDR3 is CASSYEYSNTEAFF. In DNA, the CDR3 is TGCGCCAGCAGCTATGAGTATTCGAACACTGAAGCTTTCTTT.

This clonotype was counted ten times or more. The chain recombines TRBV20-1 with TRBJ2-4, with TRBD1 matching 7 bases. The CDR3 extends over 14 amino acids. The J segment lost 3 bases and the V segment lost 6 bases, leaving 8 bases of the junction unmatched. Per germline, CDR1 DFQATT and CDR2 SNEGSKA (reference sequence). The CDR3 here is CSAPDRWGKNIQYF. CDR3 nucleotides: TGCAGTGCCCCGGACAGGTGGGGCAAAAACATTCAGTACTTC.

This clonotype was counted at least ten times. The DNA for the CDR3 is TGCAGTGCTAGCCCCGAAGCCAAAAACATTCAGTACTTC. Amino acids: CSASPEAKNIQYF. This chain connects TRBV20-1 to TRBJ2-4; D is undetermined. The CDR3 sequence is 13 residues long. The V gene's germline CDR1 is DFQATT and CDR2 SNEGSKA (reference sequence). Trimming took off 3 bases at V and 0 bases at J, with 6 bases between the two ends.

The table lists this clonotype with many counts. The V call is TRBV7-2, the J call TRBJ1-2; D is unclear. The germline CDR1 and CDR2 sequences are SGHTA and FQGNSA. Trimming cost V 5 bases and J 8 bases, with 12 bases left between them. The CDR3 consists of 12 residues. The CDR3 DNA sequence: TGTGCCAGCAGCAGAACCCTGGGAGGCTACACCTTC. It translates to CASSRTLGGYTF.

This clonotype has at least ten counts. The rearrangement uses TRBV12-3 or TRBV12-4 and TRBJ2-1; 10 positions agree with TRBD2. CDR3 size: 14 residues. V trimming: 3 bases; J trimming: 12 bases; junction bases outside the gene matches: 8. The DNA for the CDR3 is TGTGCCAGCAGTTTCGGTAGCGGGAGGATTGGGCAGTTCTTC. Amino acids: CASSFGSGRIGQFF.

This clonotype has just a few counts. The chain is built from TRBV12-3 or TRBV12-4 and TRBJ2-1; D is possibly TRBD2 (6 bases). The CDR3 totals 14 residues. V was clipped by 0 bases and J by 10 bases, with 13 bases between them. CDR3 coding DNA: TGTGCCAGCAGTTTAGCCCTTAATGGAGGGGAGCAGTTCTTC. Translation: CASSLALNGGEQFF.

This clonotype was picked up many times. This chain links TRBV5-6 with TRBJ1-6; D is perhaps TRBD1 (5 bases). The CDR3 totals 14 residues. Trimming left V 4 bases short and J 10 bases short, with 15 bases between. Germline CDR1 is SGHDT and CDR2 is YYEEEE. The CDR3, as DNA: TGTGCCAGCAGCCTCGGGTCATGGGACTCACCCCTCCACTTT. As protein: CASSLGSWDSPLHF.

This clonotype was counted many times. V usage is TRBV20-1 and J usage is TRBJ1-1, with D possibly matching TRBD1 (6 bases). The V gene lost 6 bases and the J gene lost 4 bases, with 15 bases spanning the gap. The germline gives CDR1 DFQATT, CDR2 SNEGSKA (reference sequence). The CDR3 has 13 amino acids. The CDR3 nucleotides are TGCAGTGCACTACAGGGTGCTGGCACTGAAGCTTTCTTT. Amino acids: CSALQGAGTEAFF.

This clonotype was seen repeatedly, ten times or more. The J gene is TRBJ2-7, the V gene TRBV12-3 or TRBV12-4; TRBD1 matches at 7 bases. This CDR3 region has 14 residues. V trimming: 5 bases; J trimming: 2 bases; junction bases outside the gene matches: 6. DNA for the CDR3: TGTGCCAGCAGTCCCGGACAGGCCCCCTACGAGCAGTACTTC. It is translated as CASSPGQAPYEQYF.

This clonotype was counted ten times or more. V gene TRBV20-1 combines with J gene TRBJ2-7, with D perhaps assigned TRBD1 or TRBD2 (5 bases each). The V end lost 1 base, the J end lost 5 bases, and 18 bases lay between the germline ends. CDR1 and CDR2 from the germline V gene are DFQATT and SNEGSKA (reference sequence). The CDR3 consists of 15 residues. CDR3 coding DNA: TGCAGTGCTAGAGCCCCCTGGGGTGGGACCCACGAGCAGTACTTC. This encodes CSARAPWGGTHEQYF.

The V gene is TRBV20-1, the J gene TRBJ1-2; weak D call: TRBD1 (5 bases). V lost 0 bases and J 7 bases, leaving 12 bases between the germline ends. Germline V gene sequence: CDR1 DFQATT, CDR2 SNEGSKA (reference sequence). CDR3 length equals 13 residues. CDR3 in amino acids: CSARDRDQGGYTF. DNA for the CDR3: TGCAGTGCTAGAGACAGGGACCAGGGTGGCTACACCTTC.

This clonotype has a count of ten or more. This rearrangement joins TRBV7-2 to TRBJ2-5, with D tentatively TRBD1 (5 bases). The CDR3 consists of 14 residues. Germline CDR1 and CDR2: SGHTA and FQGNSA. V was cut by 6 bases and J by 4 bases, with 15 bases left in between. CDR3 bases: TGTGCCAGCAGGATGGGCAGGCAGGGAGAGACCCAGTACTTC. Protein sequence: CASRMGRQGETQYF.

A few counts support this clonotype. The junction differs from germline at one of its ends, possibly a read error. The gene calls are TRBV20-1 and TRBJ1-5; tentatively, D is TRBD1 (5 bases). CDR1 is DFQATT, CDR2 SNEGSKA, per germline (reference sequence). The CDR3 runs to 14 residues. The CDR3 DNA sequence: TGCAGTGCTCAATCAGGGAATGAGGATCAGCCCCAGAATTTT. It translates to CSAQSGNEDQPQNF.

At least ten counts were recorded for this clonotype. CDR3 region: CASSEFGAGGQTQYF. The CDR3 bases are TGCGCCAGCAGCGAATTCGGAGCGGGAGGTCAGACCCAGTACTTC. This chain uses TRBV5-1 with TRBJ2-5, with 9 nucleotides matching TRBD2. CDR3 size: 15 residues. Germline assignment: CDR1 SGHRS and CDR2 YFSETQ. Losses at the gene ends were 4 bases for V and 6 bases for J; bases not matched to a gene: 10.

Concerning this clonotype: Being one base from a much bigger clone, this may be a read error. Here the CDR3 DNA reads TGTGCCAGCAGCCCCGCTAGCGGGAGGACCTCTAATGAGCAGTTCTTC. Translated, it gives CASSPASGRTSNEQFF. The V call is TRBV7-9, the J call TRBJ2-1; the match to TRBD2 covers 11 bases. CDR1 is SEHNR, CDR2 FQNEAQ, per germline (reference sequence). The CDR3 extends over 16 amino acids. J lost 7 bases, V lost 5 bases, and 10 bases had no gene match.

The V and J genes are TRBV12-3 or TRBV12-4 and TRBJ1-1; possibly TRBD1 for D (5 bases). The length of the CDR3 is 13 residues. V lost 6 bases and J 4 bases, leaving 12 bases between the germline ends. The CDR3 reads CASRRDESTEAFF. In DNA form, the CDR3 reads TGTGCCAGCAGAAGGGACGAGAGCACTGAAGCTTTCTTT.

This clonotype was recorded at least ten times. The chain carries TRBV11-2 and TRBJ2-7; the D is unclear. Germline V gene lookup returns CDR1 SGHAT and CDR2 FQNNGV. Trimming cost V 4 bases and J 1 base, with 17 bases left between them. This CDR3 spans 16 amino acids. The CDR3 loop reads CASSYTRAQRSYEQYF. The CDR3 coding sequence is TGTGCCAGCAGCTACACCCGGGCACAGAGGTCCTACGAGCAGTACTTC.

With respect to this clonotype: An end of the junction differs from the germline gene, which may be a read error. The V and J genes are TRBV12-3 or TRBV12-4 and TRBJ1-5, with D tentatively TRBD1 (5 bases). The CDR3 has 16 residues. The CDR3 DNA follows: TGTGCCAGCAGTTTAGGTGTCGGGGGAAGCAATCAGCCCCAGAATTTT. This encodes CASSLGVGGSNQPQNF.

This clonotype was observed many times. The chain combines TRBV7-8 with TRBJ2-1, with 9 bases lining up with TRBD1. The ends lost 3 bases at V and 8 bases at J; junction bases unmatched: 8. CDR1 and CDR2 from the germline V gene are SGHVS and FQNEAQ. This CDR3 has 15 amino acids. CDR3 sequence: CASSFLGQGRDEQFF. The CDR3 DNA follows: TGTGCCAGCAGCTTCCTCGGACAGGGGAGGGATGAGCAGTTCTTC.

The CDR3 region is CASAPTSTNEKLFF. The CDR3 coding sequence is TGTGCCAGCGCCCCGACCTCAACTAATGAAAAACTGTTTTTT. The chain uses TRBV2 and TRBJ1-4; D unresolved. This CDR3 is built from 14 residues. Trimming left V 8 bases short and J 0 bases short, with 10 bases between. Germline CDR1 and CDR2: SNHLY and FYNNEI.